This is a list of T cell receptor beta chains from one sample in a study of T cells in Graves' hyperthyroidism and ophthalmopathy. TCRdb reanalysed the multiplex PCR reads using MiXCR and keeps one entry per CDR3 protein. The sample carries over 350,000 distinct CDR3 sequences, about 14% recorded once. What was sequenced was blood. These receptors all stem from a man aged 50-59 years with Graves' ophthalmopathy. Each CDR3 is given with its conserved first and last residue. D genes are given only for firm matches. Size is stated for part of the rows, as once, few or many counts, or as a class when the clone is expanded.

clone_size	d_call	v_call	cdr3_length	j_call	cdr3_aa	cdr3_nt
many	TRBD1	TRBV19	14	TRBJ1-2	CASTLGQGMRGYTF	TGTGCCAGTACCCTAGGACAGGGGATGAGAGGCTACACCTTC
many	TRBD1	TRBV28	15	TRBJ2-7	CASSLTGQGSYEQYF	TGTGCCAGCAGTTTAACGGGACAGGGTTCCTACGAGCAGTACTTC
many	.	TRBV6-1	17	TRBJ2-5	CASSEALRSGYQETQYF	TGTGCCAGCAGTGAAGCGCTTCGGAGCGGGTACCAAGAGACCCAGTACTTC
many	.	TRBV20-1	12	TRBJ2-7	CSAWRDTYEQYF	TGCAGTGCTTGGCGGGATACGTACGAGCAGTACTTC
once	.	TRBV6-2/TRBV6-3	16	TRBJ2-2	CASRPPRGTNTGELFF	TGTGCCAGCCGTCCCCCGCGGGGCACGAACACCGGGGAGCTGTTTTTT
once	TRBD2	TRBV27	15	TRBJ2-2	CASSLWGGGTGELFF	TGTGCCAGCAGTTTATGGGGCGGGGGGACCGGGGAGCTGTTTTTT
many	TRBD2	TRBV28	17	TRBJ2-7	CASSLVAGGPSSYEQYF	TGTGCCAGCAGTTTAGTTGCGGGAGGCCCCAGCTCCTACGAGCAGTACTTC
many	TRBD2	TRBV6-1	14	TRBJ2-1	CASYSGSSYNEQFF	TGTGCCAGCTATAGCGGGAGCTCCTACAATGAGCAGTTCTTC
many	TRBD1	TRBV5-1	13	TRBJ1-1	CASRQPGGTEAFF	TGCGCCAGCAGGCAACCAGGGGGCACTGAAGCTTTCTTT
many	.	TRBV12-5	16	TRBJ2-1	CASGFFVTGPRNEQFF	TGTGCTAGTGGTTTTTTCGTGACAGGCCCCAGGAATGAGCAGTTCTTC
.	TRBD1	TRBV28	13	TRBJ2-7	CASSHRGIYEQYF	TGTGCCAGCAGCCACAGGGGGATCTACGAGCAGTACTTC
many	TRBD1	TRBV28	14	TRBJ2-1	CASSLGQVDNEQFF	TGTGCCAGCAGTTTGGGACAGGTAGACAATGAGCAGTTCTTC
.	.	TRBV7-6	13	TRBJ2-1	CASRRNIHGEQFF	TGTGCCAGCAGGCGAAATATCCACGGTGAGCAGTTCTTC
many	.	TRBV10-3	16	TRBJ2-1	CAISRGGDNLYNEQFF	TGTGCCATCAGTAGGGGGGGGGACAACCTCTACAATGAGCAGTTCTTC
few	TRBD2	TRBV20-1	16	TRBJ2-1	CSARTLFSGGNNEQFF	TGCAGTGCTAGGACCTTGTTTAGCGGGGGAAACAATGAGCAGTTCTTC
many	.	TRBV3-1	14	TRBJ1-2	CASSPHTGNYGYTF	TGTGCCAGCAGCCCTCACACAGGGAACTATGGCTACACCTTC
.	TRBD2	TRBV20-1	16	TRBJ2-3	CSARKAFSGITDTQYF	TGCAGTGCTAGAAAAGCTTTTAGCGGGATCACAGATACGCAGTATTTT
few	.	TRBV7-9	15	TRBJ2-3	CASSLSQGKADTQYF	TGTGCCAGCAGCTTAAGCCAGGGAAAAGCAGATACGCAGTATTTT
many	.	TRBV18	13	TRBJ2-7	CASSPKWTYEQYF	TGTGCCAGCTCACCTAAGTGGACCTACGAGCAGTACTTC
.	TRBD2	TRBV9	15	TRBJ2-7	CASSVGLAGSYEQYF	TGTGCCAGCAGCGTAGGTCTAGCGGGGTCCTACGAGCAGTACTTC
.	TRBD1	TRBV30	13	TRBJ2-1	CAGPGQGNNEQFF	TGTGCCGGACCAGGACAGGGGAACAATGAGCAGTTCTTC
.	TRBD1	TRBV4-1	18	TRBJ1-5	CASSPTGQGAGSNQPQHF	TGCGCCAGCAGCCCAACGGGACAGGGGGCCGGTAGCAATCAGCCCCAGCATTTT
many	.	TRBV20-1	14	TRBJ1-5	CSARDQGVRQPQHF	TGCAGTGCTAGAGATCAGGGAGTAAGGCAGCCCCAGCATTTT
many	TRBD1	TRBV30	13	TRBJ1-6	CAWTGQGGSPLHF	TGTGCCTGGACCGGACAGGGGGGTTCACCCCTCCACTTT
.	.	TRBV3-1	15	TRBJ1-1	CASSEAKTGRTEAFF	TGTGCCAGCAGCGAGGCCAAAACAGGGAGGACTGAAGCTTTCTTT
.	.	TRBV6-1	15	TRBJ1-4	CASSTGWAANEKLFF	TGTGCCAGCAGTACAGGGTGGGCGGCTAATGAAAAACTGTTTTTT
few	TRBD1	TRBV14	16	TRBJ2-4	CASSHRGLLAKNIQYF	TGTGCCAGCAGCCACAGGGGGCTTTTAGCCAAAAACATTCAGTACTTC
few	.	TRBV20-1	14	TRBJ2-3	CSAATTAFADTQYF	TGCAGTGCTGCGACAACCGCATTCGCAGATACGCAGTATTTT
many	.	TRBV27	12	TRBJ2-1	CASSLSKNEQFF	TGTGCCAGCAGTTTATCGAAGAATGAGCAGTTCTTC
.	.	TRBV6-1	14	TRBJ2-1	CASTVVGGPSEQFF	TGTGCCAGCACCGTGGTTGGAGGGCCCAGTGAGCAGTTCTTC
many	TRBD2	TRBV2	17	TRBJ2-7	CASSARTSGRFLYEQYF	TGTGCCAGCAGCGCCCGGACTAGCGGGAGGTTTCTCTACGAGCAGTACTTC
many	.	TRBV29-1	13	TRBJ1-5	CSVTTIDNQPQHF	TGCAGCGTCACAACGATAGACAATCAGCCCCAGCATTTT
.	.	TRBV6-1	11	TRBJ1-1	CASTVRVEAFF	TGTGCCAGCACAGTCCGGGTGGAAGCTTTCTTT
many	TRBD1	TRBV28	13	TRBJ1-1	CASSSRGRIEAFF	TGTGCCAGCAGTAGTAGGGGGCGAATTGAAGCTTTCTTT
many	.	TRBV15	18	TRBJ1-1	CATSRDPPRQKLNTEAFF	TGTGCCACCAGCAGAGATCCCCCCCGACAGAAATTGAACACTGAAGCTTTCTTT
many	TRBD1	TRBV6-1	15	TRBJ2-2	CASSYGTGGAGELFF	TGTGCCAGCAGTTATGGGACAGGGGGTGCCGGGGAGCTGTTTTTT
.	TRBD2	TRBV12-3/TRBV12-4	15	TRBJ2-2	CASGWSSGSTGELFF	TGTGCCAGCGGGTGGTCTAGCGGGAGTACCGGGGAGCTGTTTTTT
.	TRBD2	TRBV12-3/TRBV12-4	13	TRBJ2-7	CATASGSPYEQYF	TGTGCCACCGCTAGCGGGAGTCCCTACGAGCAGTACTTC
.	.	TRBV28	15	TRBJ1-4	CASSPLTGGNEKLFF	TGTGCCAGCAGCCCCCTGACAGGAGGCAATGAAAAACTGTTTTTT
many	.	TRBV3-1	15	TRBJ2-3	CASSQDSSGTDTQYF	TGTGCCAGCAGCCAAGATTCTAGCGGCACAGATACGCAGTATTTT
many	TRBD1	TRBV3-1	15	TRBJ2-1	CASSHRQGVYNEQFF	TGTGCCAGCAGCCACAGACAGGGGGTATACAATGAGCAGTTCTTC
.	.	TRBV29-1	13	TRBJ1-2	CSAWDSTNYGYTF	TGCAGCGCCTGGGACTCCACTAACTATGGCTACACCTTC
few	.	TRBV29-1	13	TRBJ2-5	CSVEVPSPETQYF	TGCAGCGTTGAAGTTCCCTCGCCCGAGACCCAGTACTTC
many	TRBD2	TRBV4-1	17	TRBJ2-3	CASSQDLSGSVGDTQYF	TGCGCCAGCAGCCAAGATTTAAGCGGGAGCGTCGGAGATACGCAGTATTTT
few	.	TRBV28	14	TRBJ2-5	CASSLRGGQETQYF	TGTGCCAGCAGTTTACGTGGGGGGCAAGAGACCCAGTACTTC
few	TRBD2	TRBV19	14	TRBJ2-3	CASGYGRASDTQYF	TGTGCCAGTGGCTACGGGAGGGCCAGCGATACGCAGTATTTT
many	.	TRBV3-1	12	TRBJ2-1	CASSQDVQAQFF	TGTGCCAGCAGCCAAGATGTACAGGCCCAGTTCTTC
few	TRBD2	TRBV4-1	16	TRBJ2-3	CASSAVLAGGPSTQYF	TGCGCCAGCAGCGCCGTACTAGCGGGAGGACCGAGTACGCAGTATTTT
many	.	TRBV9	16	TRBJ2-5	CASSGAGPRGQETQYF	TGTGCCAGCAGCGGAGCGGGTCCCCGCGGCCAAGAGACCCAGTACTTC
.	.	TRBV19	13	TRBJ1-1	CASYRASNTEAFF	TGTGCCAGTTACAGGGCTTCGAACACTGAAGCTTTCTTT
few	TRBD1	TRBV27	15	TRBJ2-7	CASSLSTGGVGEQYF	TGTGCCAGCAGTTTATCTACAGGGGGCGTGGGCGAGCAGTACTTC
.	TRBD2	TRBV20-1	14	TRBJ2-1	CSASGAGGYNEQFF	TGCAGTGCTAGTGGAGCGGGGGGGTACAATGAGCAGTTCTTC
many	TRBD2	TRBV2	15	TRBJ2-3	CASSEALTSENTQYF	TGTGCCAGCAGTGAAGCGCTGACTAGCGAAAATACGCAGTATTTT
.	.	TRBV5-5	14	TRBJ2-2	CASERTANTGELFF	TGTGCCAGCGAACGGACTGCGAACACCGGGGAGCTGTTTTTT
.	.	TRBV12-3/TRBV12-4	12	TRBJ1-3	CANSLADRIRYF	TGTGCCAACAGTTTAGCCGACCGCATACGGTATTTT
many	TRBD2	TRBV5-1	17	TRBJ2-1	CASSWALTSQSYNEQFF	TGCGCCAGCAGCTGGGCGCTGACTAGCCAGTCCTACAATGAGCAGTTCTTC
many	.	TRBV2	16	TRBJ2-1	CASSAVGGQTYNEQFF	TGTGCCAGCAGTGCAGTTGGAGGACAAACATACAATGAGCAGTTCTTC
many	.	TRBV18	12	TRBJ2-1	CASSPSYNEQFF	TGTGCCAGCTCACCAAGTTACAATGAGCAGTTCTTC
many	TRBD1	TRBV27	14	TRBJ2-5	CASGNRGAGETQYF	TGTGCCAGCGGTAACAGGGGCGCCGGGGAGACCCAGTACTTC
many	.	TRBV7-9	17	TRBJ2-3	CASSSTTGREGPDTQYF	TGTGCCAGCAGCTCAACCACTGGGCGGGAAGGACCAGATACGCAGTATTTT